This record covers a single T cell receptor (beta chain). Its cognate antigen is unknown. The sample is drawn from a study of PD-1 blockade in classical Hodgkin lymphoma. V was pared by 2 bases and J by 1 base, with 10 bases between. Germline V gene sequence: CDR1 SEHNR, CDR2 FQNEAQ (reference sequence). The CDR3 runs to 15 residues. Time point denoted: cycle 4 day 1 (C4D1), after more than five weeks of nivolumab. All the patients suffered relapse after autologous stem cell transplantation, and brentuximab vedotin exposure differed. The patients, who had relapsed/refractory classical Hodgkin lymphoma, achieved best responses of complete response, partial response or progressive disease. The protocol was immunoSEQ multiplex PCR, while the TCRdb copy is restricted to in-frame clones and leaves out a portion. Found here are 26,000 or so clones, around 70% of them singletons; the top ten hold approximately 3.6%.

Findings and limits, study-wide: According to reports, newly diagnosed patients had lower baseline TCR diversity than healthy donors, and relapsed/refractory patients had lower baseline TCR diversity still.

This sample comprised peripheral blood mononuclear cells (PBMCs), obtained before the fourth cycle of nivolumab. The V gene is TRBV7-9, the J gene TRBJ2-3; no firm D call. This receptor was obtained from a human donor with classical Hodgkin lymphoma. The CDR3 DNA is TGTGCCAGCAGCTTAAAACGGGCCCGCACAGATACGCAGTATTTT. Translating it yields CASSLKRARTDTQYF.